This entry describes one T cell receptor beta chain. The antigen remains unidentified. The PCR employed 60 Vbeta primers together with 13 Jbeta primers. Profiling relied on immunoSEQ multiplex PCR, and the TCRdb table lists in-frame clones only, not all of them. The sample lists tens of thousands of clones; 60% to 85% were seen once. The data belong to a study of cytomegalovirus exposure and HLA in healthy donors. General study findings and limits: TCR beta sequences numbering fewer than 20,000 were associated with HLA alleles at 0.05 false discovery rate in a later analysis. Sequencing likely caused a cluster of highly shared sequence variants.

Germline loops: CDR1 SGHVS, CDR2 FQNEAQ. The V and J ends lost 3 bases and 6 bases respectively, with 12 bases between them. This CDR3 is built from 13 residues. The origin of this receptor is a man aged 30-40 years in good health and CMV-seropositive. This sequence joins TRBV7-8 and TRBJ2-7; tentative D call: TRBD1 (6 bases). The sample taken for sequencing was PBMCs. CDR3 region: CASSFEGGSEQYV. The CDR3 DNA reads as TGTGCCAGCAGCTTTGAAGGGGGTAGCGAGCAGTACGTC.